This entry lists 18 T cell receptor beta chains sequenced from one sample in a study of blood T cell repertoires in COVID-19. Here immunoSEQ multiplex PCR was the method, and the copy in TCRdb shows in-frame clones only, minus some. The data show approximately 200,000 clones, with 75% to 85% seen just once and around 11% held by the top ten. Material: PBMCs or T cells enriched from blood (not recorded which). The receptors were gathered from a man between 35 and 55 years old who had recovered from COVID-19.

The chain employs TRBV27 and TRBJ2-1, with 8 bases aligning to TRBD1. The length of the CDR3 is 15 residues. From germline, CDR1 is MNHEY and CDR2 SMNVEV (reference sequence). J was trimmed by 4 bases and V by 7 bases; bases with no gene match: 9. Here the CDR3 DNA reads TGTGCCAGCAACCGAGGGACAGGACCATACAATGAGCAGTTCTTC. Protein sequence: CASNRGTGPYNEQFF.

This rearrangement joins TRBV19 to TRBJ2-1; 7 positions agree with TRBD2. V lost 6 bases, J lost 0 bases, and 5 bases stayed unmatched. The length of the CDR3 is 15 residues. Germline CDR1 reads LNHDA; CDR2 reads SQIVND (reference sequence). CDR3 region: CASSTGTNSYNEQFF. In DNA form, the CDR3 reads TGTGCCAGTAGCACCGGGACTAACTCCTACAATGAGCAGTTCTTC.

The chain uses TRBV19 and TRBJ2-3; 7 bases align to TRBD1. The junction had 10 bases not matched to a gene; V was cut back by 7 bases and J by 6 bases. The CDR3 consists of 14 residues. The V gene's germline CDR1 is LNHDA and CDR2 SQIVND (reference sequence). CDR3: CASKSAQGPDTQYF. The CDR3 DNA reads as TGTGCCAGTAAGAGCGCACAGGGGCCGGATACGCAGTATTTT.

The chain links TRBV29-1 to TRBJ1-1, with TRBD1 matching over 8 bases. The CDR3 spans 15 residues. Germline loops: CDR1 SQVTM, CDR2 ANQGSEA. Trimming at V came to 6 bases and at J to 0 bases, leaving 9 bases not matched to a gene. CDR3 loop: CSVSSWDRMNTEAFF. The CDR3 DNA follows: TGCAGCGTCAGCTCCTGGGACAGGATGAACACTGAAGCTTTCTTT.

This chain connects TRBV7-8 to TRBJ2-1; 9 bases line up with TRBD2. CDR1 is SGHVS and CDR2 is FQNEAQ in the germline V gene. J gave up 9 bases and V 2 bases, and 11 bases lay outside the gene matches. The CDR3 sequence is 16 residues long. Here the CDR3 reads CASSLRASGILSEQFF. CDR3 nucleotide sequence: TGTGCCAGCAGCTTACGGGCTAGCGGGATTCTCTCTGAGCAGTTCTTC.

This clone came up once. V usage is TRBV12-3 or TRBV12-4 and J usage is TRBJ1-1, with D possibly matching TRBD1 (5 bases). This CDR3 region has 13 residues. Trimming took off 6 bases at V and 3 bases at J, with 11 bases between the two ends. CDR3 in DNA: TGTGCCAGCAGAAACCAGGGCTACACTGAAGCTTTCTTT. It yields the protein CASRNQGYTEAFF.

This chain uses TRBV28 with TRBJ1-1; 7 nucleotides align to TRBD1. The CDR3 contains 17 residues. CDR1 and CDR2 (germline): MDHEN, SYDVKM. V lost 6 bases and J lost 0; bases outside the gene matches: 13. The CDR3 DNA reads TGTGCCAGCAGCCTCTGGGTGACAGGGTACATGAACACTGAAGCTTTCTTT. Translated: CASSLWVTGYMNTEAFF.

This clone occurred a few times. J is TRBJ1-5 and V is TRBV19; no clear D gene. V lost 3 bases to trimming and J lost 0 bases, with 18 bases between them. The CDR3 consists of 18 residues. CDR1 and CDR2 from the germline V gene are LNHDA and SQIVND (reference sequence). As DNA, the CDR3 is TGTGCCAGTAGTATGGTAGCTCCGTCAGTTTATAGCAATCAGCCCCAGCATTTT. Translating it yields CASSMVAPSVYSNQPQHF.

This chain connects TRBV5-1 to TRBJ2-1; maybe TRBD2 (5 bases). Looked up from germline, CDR1 is SGHRS and CDR2 is YFSETQ. The germline V and J ends were trimmed by 6 bases and 1 base, with 11 bases remaining between them. The CDR3 is made up of 14 amino acids. In nucleotides, the CDR3 is TGCGCCAGCAAAGAGGGAATATCCTACAATGAGCAGTTCTTC. Amino acids: CASKEGISYNEQFF.

The chain has TRBV7-2 and TRBJ2-2; 7 nucleotides line up with TRBD1. Trimming at V came to 6 bases and at J to 6 bases, leaving 10 bases not matched to a gene. Per germline, CDR1 SGHTA and CDR2 FQGNSA. The CDR3 is 15 residues long. For the CDR3, the DNA is TGTGCCAGCAGTTCCCGGGACAGAGACCCCGGGGAGCTGTTTTTT. Its protein is CASSSRDRDPGELFF.

The chain links TRBV10-3 to TRBJ1-2; 7 bases match TRBD1. Per the germline V gene, CDR1 is ENHRY and CDR2 is SYGVKD. V was pared by 8 bases and J by 8 bases, with 11 bases of the junction left unmatched. The CDR3 spans 13 residues. CDR3 protein: CAISGPTGRGYTF. CDR3 nucleotide sequence: TGTGCCATCTCAGGTCCGACAGGGCGCGGCTACACCTTC.

The chain carries TRBV6-5 and TRBJ2-7, with TRBD2 as a possible D gene (5 bases). Germline V gives CDR1 MNHEY, CDR2 SVGAGI. The CDR3 contains 13 residues. Trimming removed 8 bases from V and 3 bases from J, with 14 bases in between. The CDR3 DNA reads TGTGCCAGCGGGGAGATTTACGTCTACGAGCAGTACTTC. The encoded protein is CASGEIYVYEQYF.

V is TRBV12-3 or TRBV12-4 and J is TRBJ1-2; D might be TRBD1 (5 bases). The CDR3 contains 13 residues. The V and J ends lost 1 base and 4 bases respectively, with 7 bases between them. The CDR3 nucleotides read TGTGCCAGCAGTTTAGGGGGCCCCTATGGCTACACCTTC. Translating gives CASSLGGPYGYTF.

The rearrangement joins TRBV12-5 to TRBJ2-5; the match to TRBD1 covers 8 bases. Germline trimming cut 7 bases from V and 4 bases from J; bases unmatched to any gene: 8. CDR1 is LGHNT, CDR2 FRNRAP, per germline. The CDR3 totals 14 residues. The chain's CDR3 is CASAIGQGGETQYF. The CDR3 DNA reads TGTGCTAGTGCTATAGGACAGGGAGGAGAGACCCAGTACTTC.

This chain joins TRBV5-1 and TRBJ1-2; TRBD1 is a possible D gene (6 bases). Germline assignment: CDR1 SGHRS and CDR2 YFSETQ. Trimming pared 0 bases from V and 3 bases from J, leaving 12 bases between. This CDR3 is built from 15 residues. The CDR3 region is CASSLDGQPHYGYTF. In DNA form, the CDR3 reads TGCGCCAGCAGCTTGGACGGACAGCCCCACTATGGCTACACCTTC.

The chain is built from TRBV7-2 and TRBJ2-7; TRBD2 is a possible D gene (6 bases). The CDR3 runs 19 residues. Per the germline V gene, CDR1 is SGHTA and CDR2 is FQGNSA. V lost 2 bases and J 3 bases, leaving 26 bases between the germline ends. As DNA, the CDR3 is TGTGCCAGCAGCTTACCGGGGACTCCGGGAGACCCCGATTACTACGAGCAGTACGTC. Amino acid sequence: CASSLPGTPGDPDYYEQYV.

DNA for the CDR3: TGTGCCAGCAGTGAGACAGGGTTCGTCGAACTGTTTTTT. Protein: CASSETGFVELFF. The chain employs TRBV25-1 and TRBJ1-4; 7 bases agree with TRBD1. J gave up 12 bases and V 3 bases, and 7 bases lay outside the gene matches. The CDR3 spans 13 residues. Germline V CDR1 and CDR2: MGHDK, SYGVNS.

This clone has just a few counts. This chain links TRBV18 with TRBJ2-3; 11 bases line up with TRBD2. V shed 2 bases, J shed 5 bases, and the junction held 9 bases outside the gene matches. This CDR3 has 17 residues. Germline values: CDR1 KGHSH, CDR2 LQKENI. The CDR3 DNA reads as TGTGCCAGCTCACCAATAGTAGCGGGAGGGCCTTTAGATACGCAGTATTTT. Its translation is CASSPIVAGGPLDTQYF.